This T cell receptor (beta chain) was sequenced in a study of blood T cell repertoires in COVID-19. Whole-study context: The United States, Italy and Spain were the sources of the acute and convalescent COVID-19 samples. The cDNA or gDNA used as material had been derived from T cells, B-cell-depleted T cells, or PBMCs.

Authors' processing steps: How many nucleated cells were present was estimated from reference gene primer amplification. Clones were sequenced by immunoSEQ multiplex PCR, and TCRdb holds only the in-frame ones, with some missing. V, J and clone size reflect that table, while D and trimming were determined from the DNA. The data show approximately 92,000 clones, with roughly 86% seen just once and 10% to 15% held by the top ten. CDR3 length equals 17 residues. The V gene's germline CDR1 is LGHDT and CDR2 YNNKEL (reference sequence). V dropped 1 base and J dropped 1; count of bases not matched to a gene: 6.

The receptor was isolated from a woman aged 55-69 years in a cohort sampled during active or convalescent COVID-19. The gene calls are TRBV3-1 (or the pseudogene TRBV3-2) and TRBJ2-2, with 7 nucleotides matching TRBD2. The sequencing input was peripheral blood. The CDR3 reads CASSQVPQRGNTGELFF. Here the CDR3 DNA reads TGTGCCAGCAGCCAAGTCCCCCAGCGGGGGAACACCGGGGAGCTGTTTTTT.